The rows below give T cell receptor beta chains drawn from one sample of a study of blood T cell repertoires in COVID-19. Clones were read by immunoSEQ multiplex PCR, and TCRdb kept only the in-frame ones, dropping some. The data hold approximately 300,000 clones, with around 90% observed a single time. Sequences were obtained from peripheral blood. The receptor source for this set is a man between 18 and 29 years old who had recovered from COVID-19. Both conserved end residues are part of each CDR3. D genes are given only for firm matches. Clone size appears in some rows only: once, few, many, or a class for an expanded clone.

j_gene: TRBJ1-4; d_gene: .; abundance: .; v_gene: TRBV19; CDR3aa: CASRQATNEKLFF; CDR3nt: TGTGCCAGCCGACAGGCAACTAATGAAAAACTGTTTTTT
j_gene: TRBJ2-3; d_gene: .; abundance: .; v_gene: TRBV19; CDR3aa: CASSVGLLRTDTQYF; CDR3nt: TGTGCCAGTAGTGTGGGGCTTTTACGCACAGATACGCAGTATTTT
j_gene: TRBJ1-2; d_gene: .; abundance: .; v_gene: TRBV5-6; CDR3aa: CASSLVTEYGYTF; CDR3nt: TGTGCCAGCAGCTTGGTAACAGAATATGGCTACACCTTC
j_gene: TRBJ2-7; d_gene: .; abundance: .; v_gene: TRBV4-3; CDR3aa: CASSQDRGSRPHEQYF; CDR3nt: TGCGCCAGCAGCCAAGATAGGGGGTCCCGACCCCACGAGCAGTACTTC
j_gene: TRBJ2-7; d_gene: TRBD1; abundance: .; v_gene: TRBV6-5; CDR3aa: CASSRQGSGYEQYF; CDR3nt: TGTGCCAGCAGCCGACAGGGGAGTGGCTACGAGCAGTACTTC
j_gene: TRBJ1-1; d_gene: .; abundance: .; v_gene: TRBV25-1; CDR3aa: CASSGAGGDTEAFF; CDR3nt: TGTGCCAGCAGTGGCGCCGGCGGAGACACTGAAGCTTTCTTT
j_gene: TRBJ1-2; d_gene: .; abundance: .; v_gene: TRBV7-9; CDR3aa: CASSLVGGYGYTF; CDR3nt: TGTGCCAGCAGCTTAGTTGGAGGCTATGGCTACACCTTC
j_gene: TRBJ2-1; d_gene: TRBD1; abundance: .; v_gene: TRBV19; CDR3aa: CASTPNDRGWNEQFF; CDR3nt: TGTGCCAGTACCCCGAATGACAGGGGTTGGAATGAGCAGTTCTTC
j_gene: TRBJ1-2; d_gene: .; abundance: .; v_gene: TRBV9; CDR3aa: CASSVDEGSANYGYTF; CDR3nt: TGTGCCAGCAGCGTAGATGAGGGCTCGGCTAACTATGGCTACACCTTC
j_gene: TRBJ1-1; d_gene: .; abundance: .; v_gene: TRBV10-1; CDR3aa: CASSEAGNTEAFF; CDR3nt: TGCGCCAGCAGTGAAGCCGGTAACACTGAAGCTTTCTTT
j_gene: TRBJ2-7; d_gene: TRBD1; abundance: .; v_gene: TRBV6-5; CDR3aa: CASSLSRGLGYEQYF; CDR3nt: TGTGCCAGCAGTCTCAGCAGGGGGCTTGGCTACGAGCAGTACTTC
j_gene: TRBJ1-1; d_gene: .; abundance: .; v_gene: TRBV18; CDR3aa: CASSPTYRVMNTEAFF; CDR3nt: TGTGCCAGCTCACCCACTTACAGGGTAATGAACACTGAAGCTTTCTTT
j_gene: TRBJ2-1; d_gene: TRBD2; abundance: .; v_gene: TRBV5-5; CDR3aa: CASSPVAGGPYNEQFF; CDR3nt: TGTGCCAGCAGCCCTGTCGCGGGGGGGCCCTACAATGAGCAGTTCTTC
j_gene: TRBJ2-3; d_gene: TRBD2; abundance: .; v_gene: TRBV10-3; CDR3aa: CATAYLAGVADTQYF; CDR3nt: TGTGCCACCGCTTACCTAGCGGGAGTGGCAGATACGCAGTATTTT
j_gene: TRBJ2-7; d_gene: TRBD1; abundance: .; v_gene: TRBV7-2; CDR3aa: CASSQRQGQYF; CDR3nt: TGTGCCAGCAGCCAGCGACAGGGTCAGTACTTC
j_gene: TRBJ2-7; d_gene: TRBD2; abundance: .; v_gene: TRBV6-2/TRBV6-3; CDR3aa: CASSYEITGTSGPLQQYF; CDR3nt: TGTGCCAGCAGTTACGAAATTACCGGGACTAGCGGCCCTCTTCAGCAGTACTTC
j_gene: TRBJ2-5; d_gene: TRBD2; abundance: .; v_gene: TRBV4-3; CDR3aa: CASSQGSGGTKETQYF; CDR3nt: TGCGCCAGCAGCCAAGGAAGCGGGGGCACAAAAGAGACCCAGTACTTC
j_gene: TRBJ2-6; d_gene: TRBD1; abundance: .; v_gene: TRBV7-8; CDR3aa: CASSPGQFGANVLTF; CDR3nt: TGTGCCAGCAGCCCGGGACAGTTTGGGGCCAACGTCCTGACTTTC
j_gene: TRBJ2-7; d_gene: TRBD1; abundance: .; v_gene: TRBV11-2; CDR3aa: CASSLSVTGVNEQYF; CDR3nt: TGTGCCAGCAGCTTAAGTGTAACAGGGGTCAACGAGCAGTACTTC
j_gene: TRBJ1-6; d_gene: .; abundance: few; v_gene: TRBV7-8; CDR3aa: CASSLRSGTGNNSPLHF; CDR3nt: TGTGCCAGCAGCTTAAGGTCCGGGACTGGTAATAATTCACCCCTCCACTTT
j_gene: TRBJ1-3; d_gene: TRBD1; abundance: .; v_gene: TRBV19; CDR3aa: CASSTRDRVTNTIYF; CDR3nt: TGTGCCAGTAGTACCCGGGACAGGGTAACCAACACCATATATTTT
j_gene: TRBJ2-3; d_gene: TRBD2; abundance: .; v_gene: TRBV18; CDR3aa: CASSPGGEDTQYF; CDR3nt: TGTGCCAGCTCACCAGGGGGGGAAGATACGCAGTATTTT
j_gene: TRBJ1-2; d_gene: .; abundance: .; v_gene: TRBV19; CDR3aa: CASSTLRGGDGYTF; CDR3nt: TGTGCCAGTAGTACCCTTCGAGGGGGTGACGGCTACACCTTC
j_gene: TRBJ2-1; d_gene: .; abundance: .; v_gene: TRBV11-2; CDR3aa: CASSLEAYNEQFF; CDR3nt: TGTGCCAGCAGCTTAGAAGCTTACAATGAGCAGTTCTTC
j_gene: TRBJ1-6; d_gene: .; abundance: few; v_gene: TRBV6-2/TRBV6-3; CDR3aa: CASSYIGAGSPLHF; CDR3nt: TGTGCCAGCAGTTATATTGGGGCTGGTTCACCCCTCCACTTT
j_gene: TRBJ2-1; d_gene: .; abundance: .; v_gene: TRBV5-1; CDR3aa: CASSLSSFPYNEQFF; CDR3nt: TGCGCCAGCAGCTTGAGCTCTTTCCCTTACAATGAGCAGTTCTTC
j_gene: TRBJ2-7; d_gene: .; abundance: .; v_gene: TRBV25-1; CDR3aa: CASSDRTLSYEQYF; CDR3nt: TGTGCCAGCAGTGATCGGACACTCTCCTACGAGCAGTACTTC
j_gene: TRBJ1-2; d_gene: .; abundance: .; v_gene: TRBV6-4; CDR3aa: CASSSGESNYGYTF; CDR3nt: TGTGCCAGCAGTTCAGGGGAGTCTAACTATGGCTACACCTTC
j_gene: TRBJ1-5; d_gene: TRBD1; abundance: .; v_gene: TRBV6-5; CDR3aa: CASSPDRGGQPQHF; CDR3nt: TGTGCCAGCAGCCCCGACAGGGGAGGTCAGCCCCAGCATTTT
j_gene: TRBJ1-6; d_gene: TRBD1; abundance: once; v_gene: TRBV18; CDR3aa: CASSPLPRQGASSPLHF; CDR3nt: TGTGCCAGCTCACCACTTCCCCGACAGGGGGCAAGTTCACCCCTCCACTTT
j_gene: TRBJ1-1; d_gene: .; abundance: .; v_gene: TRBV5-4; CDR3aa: CASSARGGTEAFF; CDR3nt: TGTGCCAGCAGCGCCCGCGGGGGCACTGAAGCTTTCTTT
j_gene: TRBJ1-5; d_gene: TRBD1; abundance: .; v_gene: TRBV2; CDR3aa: CASTPGGPNQPQHF; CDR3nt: TGTGCCAGCACCCCAGGGGGACCCAATCAGCCCCAGCATTTT
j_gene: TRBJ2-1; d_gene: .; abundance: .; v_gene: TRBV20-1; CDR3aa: CSASRGPSYNEQFF; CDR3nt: TGCAGTGCTAGTAGGGGCCCCTCCTACAATGAGCAGTTCTTC
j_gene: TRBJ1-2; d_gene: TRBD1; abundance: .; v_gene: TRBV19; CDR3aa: CASRGQALAYGYTF; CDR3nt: TGTGCCAGTAGGGGACAGGCCCTCGCCTATGGCTACACCTTC
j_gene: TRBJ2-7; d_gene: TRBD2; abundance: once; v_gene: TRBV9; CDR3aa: CASSARPVTSGGVNEQYF; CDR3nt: TGTGCCAGCAGCGCCCGACCTGTTACTAGCGGGGGGGTAAACGAGCAGTACTTC
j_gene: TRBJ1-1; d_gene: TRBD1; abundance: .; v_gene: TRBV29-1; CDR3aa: CSVGQAATEAFF; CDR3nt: TGCAGCGTGGGACAGGCGGCCACTGAAGCTTTCTTT
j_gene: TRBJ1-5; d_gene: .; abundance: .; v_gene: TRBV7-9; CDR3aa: CASSPGSGIKPQHF; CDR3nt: TGTGCCAGCAGCCCGGGGAGCGGTATCAAGCCCCAGCATTTT
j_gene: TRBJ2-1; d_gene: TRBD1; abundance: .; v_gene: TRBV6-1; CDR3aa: CASSGSDRGLSNEQFF; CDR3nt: TGTGCCAGCAGTGGATCCGACAGGGGGCTCTCCAATGAGCAGTTCTTC
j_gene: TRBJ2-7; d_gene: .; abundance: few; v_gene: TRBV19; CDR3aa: CASSAAQGRPRDEQYF; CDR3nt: TGTGCCAGTAGTGCCGCCCAGGGCAGGCCAAGGGACGAGCAGTACTTC
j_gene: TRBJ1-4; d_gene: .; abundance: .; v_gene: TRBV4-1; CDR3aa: CASSGESREGGEKLFF; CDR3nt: TGCGCCAGCAGCGGAGAGTCTCGAGAAGGGGGTGAAAAACTGTTTTTT
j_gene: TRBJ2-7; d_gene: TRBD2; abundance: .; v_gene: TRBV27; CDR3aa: CASSFGGAGEQYF; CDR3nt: TGTGCCAGCAGTTTCGGGGGGGCGGGCGAGCAGTACTTC